Each of the 15 T cell receptor beta chains below was sequenced from the same sample in a study of blood T cell repertoires in COVID-19. Clones were sequenced by immunoSEQ multiplex PCR, and TCRdb holds only the in-frame ones, with some missing. Of 230,000 or so clones listed, around 90% are singletons. Sequencing was performed on peripheral blood. The receptor source for this set is a woman between 55 and 75 years old with COVID-19, enrolled during active disease.

V and J are TRBV4-3 and TRBJ1-1; D unresolved. Germline V gene data show CDR1 as LGHNA and CDR2 as YSLEER. CDR3 length equals 13 residues. V was cut by 0 bases and J by 8 bases, with 10 bases left in between. The CDR3 nucleotides are TGCGCCAGCAGCCAAGATATCGCGGGGGAAGCTTTCTTT. Translating it yields CASSQDIAGEAFF.

This chain links TRBV30 with TRBJ1-2, with D hard to call. CDR1 and CDR2 (germline): GTSNPN, SVGIG (reference sequence). Trimming cost V 5 bases and J 4 bases, with 17 bases left between them. CDR3 length: 14 amino acids. The CDR3 region has the DNA TGTGCCTGGTCCCGAGGGCGACTGACCTATGGCTACACCTTC. This encodes CAWSRGRLTYGYTF.

This clone is a singleton in its sample. The chain has TRBV10-3 and TRBJ1-1; TRBD1 matches at 7 bases. Trimming at V came to 1 base and at J to 3 bases, leaving 2 bases not matched to a gene. There are 14 residues in the CDR3. In germline, CDR1 is ENHRY, CDR2 SYGVKD. CDR3 loop: CAISEWGTDTEAFF. CDR3 DNA sequence: TGTGCCATCAGTGAGTGGGGGACAGACACTGAAGCTTTCTTT.

The gene calls are TRBV7-3 and TRBJ1-5; 9 bases align to TRBD1. Trimming removed 3 bases from V and 4 bases from J; junction bases left unmatched: 4. This CDR3 is 15 amino acids long. Germline V CDR1 and CDR2: SGHTA, FQGTGA. The CDR3 bases are TGTGCCAGCAGCTTCACAGGGGGCCGGAATCAGCCCCAGCATTTT. Amino acid sequence: CASSFTGGRNQPQHF.

The chain combines TRBV5-1 with TRBJ2-3, with TRBD2 identical over 11 bases. Germline V gene lookup returns CDR1 SGHRS and CDR2 YFSETQ. The V gene end was trimmed by 4 bases and the J gene end by 6 bases; junction bases not matched to a gene: 10. CDR3 size: 16 residues. The DNA of the CDR3 is TGCGCCAGCAGCCAAGTACTAGCGGGGGAAGGGGATACGCAGTATTTT. Its protein product is CASSQVLAGEGDTQYF.

In nucleotides, the CDR3 is TGCAGTGCTAACAAGGGGAGGGAGCAGTACTTC. Its translation is CSANKGREQYF. The chain joins TRBV20-1 to TRBJ2-7, with D possibly being TRBD2 (6 bases). This CDR3 is 11 amino acids long. Trimming took 4 bases from V and 7 from J, leaving 11 bases between them. Germline assignment: CDR1 DFQATT and CDR2 SNEGSKA (reference sequence).

The chain is built from TRBV19 and TRBJ1-5, with 8 bases identical to TRBD1. This CDR3 is built from 16 residues. Looked up from germline, CDR1 is LNHDA and CDR2 is SQIVND (reference sequence). The V and J ends lost 3 bases and 3 bases, in that order; junction bases with no gene match: 7. The CDR3: CASSISGQGFNQPQHF. The CDR3 DNA is TGTGCCAGTAGTATTTCCGGACAGGGTTTCAATCAGCCCCAGCATTTT.

This clone was seen once. The rearrangement joins TRBV19 to TRBJ1-5; D unresolved. The CDR3 has 15 amino acids. V was pared by 2 bases and J by 0 bases, with 8 bases between. Germline V CDR1 and CDR2: LNHDA, SQIVND (reference sequence). The CDR3 sequence: CASSIIEYSNQPQHF. The CDR3 DNA reads as TGTGCCAGTAGTATAATAGAGTATAGCAATCAGCCCCAGCATTTT.

CDR3 nucleotide sequence: TGTGCCAGCAGCCTGAACACGAACACCGGGGAGCTGTTTTTT. It encodes CASSLNTNTGELFF. The chain combines TRBV7-9 with TRBJ2-2; D uncertain. This CDR3 has 14 amino acids. The V end lost 5 bases, the J end lost 0 bases, and 7 bases lay between the germline ends. CDR1 is SEHNR, CDR2 FQNEAQ, per germline (reference sequence).

The V call is TRBV15, the J call TRBJ2-1; TRBD1 matches 9 bases. CDR3 length equals 14 residues. Germline V gene data show CDR1 as LNHNV and CDR2 as YYDKDF (reference sequence). J was trimmed by 4 bases and V by 5 bases; bases with no gene match: 3. Here the CDR3 DNA reads TGTGCCACCAGCTCTGGGACAGGGTACAATGAGCAGTTCTTC. This codes for CATSSGTGYNEQFF.

The chain links TRBV11-2 to TRBJ2-1; the match to TRBD1 covers 8 bases. V dropped 2 bases and J dropped 5; count of bases not matched to a gene: 5. The CDR3 consists of 15 residues. From germline, CDR1 is SGHAT and CDR2 FQNNGV. CDR3 nucleotide sequence: TGTGCCAGCAGCTTACAGGGGGCGTCCCACAATGAGCAGTTCTTC. Protein: CASSLQGASHNEQFF.

Only one count was recorded for this clone. The chain is built from TRBV7-8 and TRBJ1-2; D remains ambiguous. The CDR3 runs 15 residues. Germline V CDR1 and CDR2: SGHVS, FQNEAQ. Trimming shortened V by 3 bases and J by 3 bases, and 14 bases separated the two germline ends. CDR3 bases: TGTGCCAGCAGCTTTAATCAATGGGAGCACTATGGCTACACCTTC. Encoded protein: CASSFNQWEHYGYTF. Full variable domain (outside the CDR3, taken from reference TRBV7-8 and TRBJ1-2): GAGVSQSPRYKVAKRGQDVALRCDPISGHVSLFWYQQALGQGPEFLTYFQNEAQLDKSGLPSDRFFAERPEGSVSTLKIQRTQQEDSAVYLCASSFNQWEHYGYTFGSGTRLTVV.

The V call is TRBV2, the J call TRBJ1-6; no firm D call. Germline V lookup: CDR1 SNHLY, CDR2 FYNNEI. This CDR3 contains 11 residues. V dropped 6 bases and J dropped 7 bases, with 4 bases sitting between them. CDR3 in DNA: TGTGCCAGCAGCCTGAATTCACCCCTCCACTTT. This sequence encodes CASSLNSPLHF.

The J gene is TRBJ1-2, the V gene TRBV4-1; TRBD1 matches at 10 bases. The CDR3 covers 15 residues. The ends lost 3 bases at V and 8 bases at J; junction bases unmatched: 9. Germline V lookup: CDR1 MGHRA, CDR2 YSYEKL. CDR3 nucleotide sequence: TGCGCCAGCAGCCAGGCCGGGACAGGGGCTGACGGCTACACCTTC. The encoded protein is CASSQAGTGADGYTF.

The chain combines TRBV7-9 with TRBJ2-5, with 11 positions matching TRBD1. After removal of 5 bases from V and 5 bases from J, the junction contained 7 bases not matched to a gene. The CDR3 sequence is 15 residues long. The V gene's germline CDR1 is SEHNR and CDR2 FQNEAQ (reference sequence). CDR3 amino acids: CASSPWTGGAETQYF. CDR3 sequence (DNA): TGTGCCAGCAGCCCCTGGACAGGGGGCGCGGAGACCCAGTACTTC.